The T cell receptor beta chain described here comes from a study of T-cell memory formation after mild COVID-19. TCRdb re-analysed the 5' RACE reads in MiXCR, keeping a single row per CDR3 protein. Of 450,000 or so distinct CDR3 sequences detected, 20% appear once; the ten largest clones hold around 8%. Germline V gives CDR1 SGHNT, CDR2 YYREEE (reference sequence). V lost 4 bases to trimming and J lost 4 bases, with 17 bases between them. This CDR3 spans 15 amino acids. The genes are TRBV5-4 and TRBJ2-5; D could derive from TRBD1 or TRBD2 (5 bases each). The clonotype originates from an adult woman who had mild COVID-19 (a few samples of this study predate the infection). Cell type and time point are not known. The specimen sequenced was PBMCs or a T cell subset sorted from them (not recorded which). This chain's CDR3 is CASSRSGVQGETQYF. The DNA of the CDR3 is TGTGCCAGCAGCCGTTCCGGGGTGCAGGGAGAGACCCAGTACTTC.